These 8 T cell receptor beta chains were sequenced from one sample in a study of cytomegalovirus exposure and HLA in healthy donors. Libraries were prepared by immunoSEQ multiplex PCR; TCRdb keeps only in-frame clonotypes and omits some of them. The table records some 170,000 clones, approximately 86% of them present only once. Sequenced: PBMCs. The source is a man younger than 35 in good health and CMV-seropositive.

A few counts support this clone. CDR3 sequence: CSSQGPNYGYTF. In DNA, the CDR3 is TGCAGCTCGCAGGGCCCTAACTATGGCTACACCTTC. The chain carries TRBV29-1 and TRBJ1-2; weak D call: TRBD1 (5 bases). The CDR3 is 12 amino acids. Germline CDR1 is SQVTM and CDR2 is ANQGSEA. The V end was cut by 8 bases, the J end by 0 bases, with 10 bases between.

This chain uses TRBV28 with TRBJ2-3; 9 bases map to TRBD2. The CDR3 has 15 amino acids. V dropped 3 bases and J dropped 6; count of bases not matched to a gene: 7. Germline CDR1 is MDHEN and CDR2 is SYDVKM. Written as DNA, the CDR3 is TGTGCCAGCAGTTTTATAGCGGGAGCGGGGGATACGCAGTATTTT. This codes for CASSFIAGAGDTQYF.

V and J are TRBV9 and TRBJ1-2; TRBD1 agrees at 7 bases. The CDR3 is made up of 15 amino acids. Germline V gene lookup returns CDR1 SGDLS and CDR2 YYNGEE. J was trimmed by 7 bases and V by 0 bases; bases with no gene match: 9. The CDR3 DNA reads TGTGCCAGCAGCGTAGCGAAACAGGGGTTTTCTGGCTACACCTTC. This encodes CASSVAKQGFSGYTF. Based on the CDR3 plus reference TRBV9 and TRBJ1-2, the full variable domain is DSGVTQTPKHLITATGQRVTLRCSPRSGDLSVYWYQQSLDQGLQFLIQYYNGEERAKGNILERFSAQQFPDLHSELNLSSLELGDSALYFCASSVAKQGFSGYTFGSGTRLTVV.

The rearrangement links TRBV2 to TRBJ2-1; TRBD2 matches 13 bases. The CDR3 runs 13 residues. Germline loops: CDR1 SNHLY, CDR2 FYNNEI. V was pared by 6 bases and J by 8 bases, with 1 base of the junction left unmatched. CDR3 loop: CASRGLAGDEQFF. The CDR3 nucleotides read TGTGCCAGCAGAGGACTAGCGGGAGATGAGCAGTTCTTC.

This chain connects TRBV7-3 to TRBJ2-3; D may be TRBD1 (5 bases). Per the germline V gene, CDR1 is SGHTA and CDR2 is FQGTGA. CDR3 length: 15 residues. Trimming stripped 5 bases from V and 6 bases from J, with 18 bases between. CDR3 in amino acids: CASSPQGLVGDTQYF. CDR3 in DNA: TGTGCCAGCAGCCCCCAGGGCCTTGTTGGGGATACGCAGTATTTT.

This chain connects TRBV2 to TRBJ2-7; D uncertain. The germline gives CDR1 SNHLY, CDR2 FYNNEI. This CDR3 has 10 amino acids. With 9 bases removed from V and 7 bases from J, the gap between germline ends came to 10 bases. Written as DNA, the CDR3 is TGTGCCAGTCTATCCGGGGAGCAGTACTTC. It specifies CASLSGEQYF.

V is TRBV11-2 and J is TRBJ2-7, with 9 bases aligning to TRBD1. Germline assignment: CDR1 SGHAT and CDR2 FQNNGV. The CDR3 has 14 amino acids. After removal of 3 bases from V and 2 bases from J, the junction contained 2 bases not matched to a gene. CDR3 residues: CASSFGTGTYEQYF. DNA for the CDR3: TGTGCCAGCAGCTTTGGGACAGGGACCTACGAGCAGTACTTC.

The rearrangement joins TRBV2 to TRBJ1-1; the match to TRBD1 covers 10 bases. From germline, CDR1 is SNHLY and CDR2 FYNNEI. The junction had 8 bases not matched to a gene; V was cut back by 11 bases and J by 5 bases. This CDR3 has 13 residues. Written as DNA, the CDR3 is TGTGCCGGGGCCGGGACAGGGGTGACTGAAGCTTTCTTT. Translating gives CAGAGTGVTEAFF.